What follows describes a single T cell receptor beta chain. This table comes from immunoSEQ multiplex PCR, and its TCRdb copy is limited to in-frame clones, with some not included. This table has roughly 330,000 clones, about 91% appearing once. The CDR3 is 15 amino acids. CDR1 is KGHDR and CDR2 is SFDVKD in the germline V gene. V lost 3 bases and J lost 9; bases outside the gene matches: 8. This record belongs to a study of blood T cell repertoires in COVID-19. Turning to the study itself: Samples representing acute and convalescent COVID-19 were sourced from the United States, Italy and Spain. The analysed material was cDNA or gDNA that came from T cells, B-cell-depleted T cells, or PBMCs.

The Seattle patients joined while their infection was active and were tracked longitudinally afterward. The clonotype originates from a man aged 30-40 years with COVID-19, enrolled during active disease. The gene calls are TRBV24-1 and TRBJ2-1; 9 bases line up with TRBD1. The material sequenced was peripheral blood. The CDR3 here is CATSDPGQGVPEQFF. CDR3 DNA: TGTGCCACCAGTGATCCGGGACAGGGAGTCCCTGAGCAGTTCTTC.